This T cell receptor (beta chain) was identified during a study of identical twins. Study-level findings and limits: Partial confounding of zero-insertion analyses by invariant MAIT and iNKT cells was possible. Cord blood beta clonotypes that were abundant carried fewer insertions, and memory repertoires showed no such trend.

Healthy Caucasians alone served as donors. This clonotype was counted between two and nine times. The target antigen is unknown. TCRdb analysed the 5' RACE reads with MiXCR anew, one entry per CDR3 protein. The table lists about 220,000 distinct CDR3 sequences, roughly a tenth of them singletons, with 5.1% in the top ten. Specimen: memory (CD45RO+) T cells sorted from blood. The source of this sequence is a woman between 18 and 29 years old in good health.

The CDR3 region is CSAREGSTDTQYF. In nucleotides, the CDR3 is TGCAGTGCTAGAGAGGGGTCAACAGATACGCAGTATTTT. The chain employs TRBV20-1 and TRBJ2-3, with D unclear. V lost 0 bases and J 3 bases, leaving 7 bases between the germline ends. The CDR3 consists of 13 residues. Germline V gene data show CDR1 as DFQATT and CDR2 as SNEGSKA (reference sequence).